The 18 T cell receptor beta chains listed next were all sequenced from one sample in a study of siplizumab effects on memory and regulatory T cells. Assay used: immunoSEQ multiplex PCR; TCRdb lists only in-frame clones, some missing. The table records 100,000 or so clones, around 90% of them present only once. The sample was non-Treg CD4+ T cells sorted from blood. These receptors all stem from a human donor in good health.

The J gene is TRBJ2-2, the V gene TRBV28; 8 bases agree with TRBD1. The germline V gene encodes CDR1 MDHEN and CDR2 SYDVKM. V was pared by 4 bases and J by 5 bases, with 6 bases of the junction left unmatched. There are 15 residues in the CDR3. The CDR3, as DNA: TGTGCCAGCAGTTACCAGGGGGCGCGGACCGGGGAGCTGTTTTTT. Translated, it gives CASSYQGARTGELFF. Full variable domain (remainder filled in from reference TRBV28 and TRBJ2-2): DVKVTQSSRYLVKRTGEKVFLECVQDMDHENMFWYRQDPGLGLRLIYFSYDVKMKEKGDIPEGYSVSREKKERFSLILESASTNQTSMYLCASSYQGARTGELFFGEGSRLTVL.

The V gene is TRBV7-3, the J gene TRBJ2-6; 9 nucleotides agree with TRBD2. CDR3 size: 18 residues. Germline CDR1 and CDR2: SGHTA and FQGTGA. Trimming removed 1 base from V and 3 bases from J; junction bases left unmatched: 7. CDR3 DNA sequence: TGTGCCAGCAGCTTAAGAACGGCGGGAGGGCTTGGGGCCAACGTCCTGACTTTC. It encodes CASSLRTAGGLGANVLTF.

The V call is TRBV19, the J call TRBJ2-1; tentatively, D is TRBD2 (5 bases). The V and J ends lost 7 bases and 5 bases respectively, with 15 bases between them. Germline assignment: CDR1 LNHDA and CDR2 SQIVND (reference sequence). The CDR3 runs 14 residues. The CDR3 DNA follows: TGTGCCAGTACCCGGACTTTTTCGAACAATGAGCAGTTCTTC. It translates to CASTRTFSNNEQFF.

The chain joins TRBV7-2 to TRBJ2-7; 11 nucleotides line up with TRBD1. Germline assignment: CDR1 SGHTA and CDR2 FQGNSA. J gave up 6 bases and V 6 bases, and 7 bases lay outside the gene matches. The CDR3 is 14 amino acids. This chain's CDR3 is CASSDRDRGAEQYF. CDR3 sequence (DNA): TGTGCCAGCAGTGACCGGGACAGGGGGGCCGAGCAGTACTTC.

The chain has TRBV5-1 and TRBJ1-5, with 7 nucleotides matching TRBD1. CDR3 length: 15 amino acids. V gave up 0 bases and J gave up 5 bases; unmatched junction bases: 5. The germline V gene encodes CDR1 SGHRS and CDR2 YFSETQ. CDR3 sequence: CASSLDAGGHQPQHF. In DNA, the CDR3 is TGCGCCAGCAGCTTGGATGCAGGGGGGCATCAGCCCCAGCATTTT.

This clone appeared once. The chain couples TRBV30 to TRBJ2-5; D might be TRBD1 or TRBD2, each matching 6 bases. From germline, CDR1 is GTSNPN and CDR2 SVGIG (reference sequence). The CDR3 has 13 amino acids. V was shortened by 2 bases and J by 2 bases, with 9 bases between the two germline ends. CDR3 in DNA: TGTGCCTGGAGTTGGGGGGCTCAAGAGACCCAGTACTTC. Translated, it gives CAWSWGAQETQYF. Full variable domain (rest looked up from reference TRBV30 and TRBJ2-5): SQTIHQWPATLVQPVGSPLSLECTVEGTSNPNLYWYRQAAGRGLQLLFYSVGIGQISSEVPQNLSASRPQDRQFILSSKKLLLSDSGFYLCAWSWGAQETQYFGPGTRLLVL.

The chain has TRBV19 and TRBJ2-1; TRBD2 is a possible D gene (5 bases). V gave up 3 bases and J gave up 9 bases, with 12 bases separating them. The V gene's germline CDR1 is LNHDA and CDR2 SQIVND (reference sequence). CDR3 size: 13 residues. This CDR3 reads CASSIESGVEQFF. In DNA form, the CDR3 reads TGTGCCAGTAGTATTGAATCCGGGGTTGAGCAGTTCTTC. Complete variable domain (other parts from reference TRBV19 and TRBJ2-1): DGGITQSPKYLFRKEGQNVTLSCEQNLNHDAMYWYRQDPGQGLRLIYYSQIVNDFQKGDIAEGYSVSREKKESFPLTVTSAQKNPTAFYLCASSIESGVEQFFGPGTRLTVL.

V gene TRBV18 combines with J gene TRBJ1-1; possible D gene TRBD1, 5 bases. Germline V lookup: CDR1 KGHSH, CDR2 LQKENI. The CDR3 covers 14 residues. Trimming took 3 bases from V and 6 from J, leaving 14 bases between them. CDR3 protein: CASSPPGRGAEAFF. The CDR3 DNA is TGTGCCAGCTCACCTCCTGGGAGAGGGGCTGAAGCTTTCTTT.

The chain couples TRBV6-1 to TRBJ2-1, with a tentative D call TRBD2 (5 bases). Trimming stripped 4 bases from V and 9 bases from J, with 25 bases between. This CDR3 is built from 17 residues. The V gene's germline CDR1 is MNHNS and CDR2 SASEGT. CDR3 sequence (DNA): TGTGCCAGCAGTGGAGGACTGTCTTTCTTGTCTTTCGGTGAGCAGTTCTTC. Its protein product is CASSGGLSFLSFGEQFF.

This rearrangement joins TRBV6-1 to TRBJ2-1; 9 bases fit TRBD1. Germline V gene lookup returns CDR1 MNHNS and CDR2 SASEGT. CDR3 length: 13 residues. After removal of 6 bases from V and 9 bases from J, the junction contained 6 bases not matched to a gene. CDR3 amino acids: CASRGTGGREQFF. The DNA for the CDR3 is TGTGCCAGCAGGGGAACAGGGGGCCGTGAGCAGTTCTTC.

In this sample, this clone turned up once. The genes are TRBV7-3 and TRBJ1-1; D remains ambiguous. CDR1 SGHTA and CDR2 FQGTGA come from the germline V gene. CDR3 length: 16 residues. V shed 4 bases and J shed 6 bases, with 21 bases lying between them. This CDR3 reads CASSSFRRRNGSEAFF. The CDR3 coding sequence is TGTGCCAGCAGCTCGTTTCGGAGGAGGAATGGGTCTGAAGCTTTCTTT.

In nucleotides, the CDR3 is TGTGCCAGCAGGACGACTAGCGGGAGGAGGCACGAGCAGTACTTC. Translation: CASRTTSGRRHEQYF. The chain joins TRBV6-1 to TRBJ2-7; 13 bases are a match to TRBD2. Germline V gene sequence: CDR1 MNHNS, CDR2 SASEGT. This CDR3 region has 15 residues. The J segment lost 5 bases and the V segment lost 6 bases, leaving 7 bases of the junction unmatched.

This chain uses TRBV19 with TRBJ2-3; TRBD2 is a possible D gene (6 bases). Trimming removed 10 bases from V and 4 bases from J, with 18 bases in between. The CDR3 totals 14 residues. CDR1 is LNHDA, CDR2 SQIVND, per germline (reference sequence). The CDR3 nucleotides read TGTGCCACCATTAGCGGAGGAGCTGCAGATACGCAGTATTTT. It codes for CATISGGAADTQYF. Filled out from reference TRBV19 and TRBJ2-3, the complete variable domain reads DGGITQSPKYLFRKEGQNVTLSCEQNLNHDAMYWYRQDPGQGLRLIYYSQIVNDFQKGDIAEGYSVSREKKESFPLTVTSAQKNPTAFYLCATISGGAADTQYFGPGTRLTVL.

The rearrangement joins TRBV7-9 to TRBJ2-3; perhaps TRBD1 as D (6 bases). V gave up 1 base and J gave up 1 base, with 12 bases separating them. CDR3 length: 16 amino acids. Germline V gene lookup returns CDR1 SEHNR and CDR2 FQNEAQ (reference sequence). The CDR3 here is CASSLDGRGGTDTQYF. The CDR3 bases are TGTGCCAGCAGCTTAGATGGCAGGGGAGGCACAGATACGCAGTATTTT.

This clone has a single count. The genes are TRBV28 and TRBJ2-7; 13 bases fit TRBD2. This CDR3 spans 16 amino acids. Germline CDR1 reads MDHEN; CDR2 reads SYDVKM. Unmatched junction bases numbered 6, after V lost 5 bases and J lost 2 bases. In DNA form, the CDR3 reads TGTGCCAGCAGTCCGCCGACTAGCGGGGGGCCCTACGAGCAGTACTTC. Translating it yields CASSPPTSGGPYEQYF.

The chain employs TRBV5-6 and TRBJ2-3; 12 bases are shared with TRBD2. CDR1 SGHDT and CDR2 YYEEEE come from the germline V gene. The CDR3 spans 15 residues. After removal of 4 bases from V and 7 bases from J, the junction contained 7 bases not matched to a gene. The CDR3 nucleotides are TGTGCCAGCAGCAATCAAGGACTAGCGGGAAATACGCAGTATTTT. Its translation: CASSNQGLAGNTQYF.

The chain uses TRBV28 and TRBJ1-4; D is undetermined. Trimming removed 2 bases from V and 7 bases from J, with 14 bases in between. This CDR3 is built from 15 residues. Germline CDR1 reads MDHEN; CDR2 reads SYDVKM. CDR3 amino acids: CASSLRGPRGEKLFF. The CDR3 DNA reads as TGTGCCAGCAGTTTACGCGGGCCACGCGGTGAAAAACTGTTTTTT.

This chain uses TRBV5-6 with TRBJ1-2, with no clear D. The V end lost 0 bases, the J end lost 4 bases, and 4 bases lay between the germline ends. In germline, CDR1 is SGHDT, CDR2 YYEEEE. CDR3 length: 12 amino acids. The CDR3, as DNA: TGTGCCAGCAGCTTGGCTCTCTATGGCTACACCTTC. It codes for CASSLALYGYTF.